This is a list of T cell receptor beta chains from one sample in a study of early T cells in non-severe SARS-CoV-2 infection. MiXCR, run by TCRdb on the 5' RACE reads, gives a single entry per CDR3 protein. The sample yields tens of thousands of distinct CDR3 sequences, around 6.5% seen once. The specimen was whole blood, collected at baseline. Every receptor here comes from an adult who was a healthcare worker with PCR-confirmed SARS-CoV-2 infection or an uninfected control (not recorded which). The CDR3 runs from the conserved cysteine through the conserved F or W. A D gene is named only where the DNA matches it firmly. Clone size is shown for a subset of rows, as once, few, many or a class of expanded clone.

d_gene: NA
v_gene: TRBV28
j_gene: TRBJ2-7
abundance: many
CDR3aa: CASTQGLARTYEQYF
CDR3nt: TGTGCCAGCACCCAAGGCCTAGCGAGAACCTACGAGCAGTACTTC

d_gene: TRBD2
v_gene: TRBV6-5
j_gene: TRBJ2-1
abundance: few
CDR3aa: CASRRLAGGDNEQFF
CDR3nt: TGTGCCAGCAGGAGACTAGCGGGAGGGGACAATGAGCAGTTCTTC

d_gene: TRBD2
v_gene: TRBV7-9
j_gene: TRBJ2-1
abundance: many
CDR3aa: CASSSTLGLADNEQFF
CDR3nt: TGTGCCAGCAGCTCCACATTGGGACTAGCGGACAATGAGCAGTTCTTC

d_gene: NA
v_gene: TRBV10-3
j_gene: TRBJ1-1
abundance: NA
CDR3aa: CAIRNRVDTEAFF
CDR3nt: TGTGCCATCAGGAACCGGGTTGACACTGAAGCTTTCTTT

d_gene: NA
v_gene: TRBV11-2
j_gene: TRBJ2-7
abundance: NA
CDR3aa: CASSFPGNSYEQYF
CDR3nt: TGTGCCAGCAGCTTTCCGGGAAACTCATACGAGCAGTACTTC

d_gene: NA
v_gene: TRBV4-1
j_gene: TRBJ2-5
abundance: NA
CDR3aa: CASSQDTRVGGAKSETQYF
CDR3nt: TGCGCCAGCAGCCAAGACACTAGGGTAGGGGGGGCGAAATCGGAGACCCAGTACTTC

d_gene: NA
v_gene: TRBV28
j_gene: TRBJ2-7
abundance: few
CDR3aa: CASSLYGGAGTYEQYF
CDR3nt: TGTGCCAGCAGCCTTTACGGAGGGGCAGGGACCTACGAGCAGTACTTC

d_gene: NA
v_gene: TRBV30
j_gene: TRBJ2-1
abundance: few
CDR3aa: CAWSRRESSYNEQFF
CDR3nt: TGTGCCTGGAGTAGGAGGGAGAGCTCCTACAATGAGCAGTTCTTC

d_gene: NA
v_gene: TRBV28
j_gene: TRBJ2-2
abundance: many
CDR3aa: CASSLRLAKGELFF
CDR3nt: TGTGCCAGCAGTTTACGGCTAGCCAAAGGGGAGCTGTTTTTT

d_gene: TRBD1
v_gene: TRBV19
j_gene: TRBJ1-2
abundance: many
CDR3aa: CASKTGVSLLGGYTF
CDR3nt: TGTGCCAGTAAAACAGGGGTATCCCTCCTCGGCGGCTACACCTTC

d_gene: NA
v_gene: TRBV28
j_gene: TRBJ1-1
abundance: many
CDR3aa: CASSFMATEAFF
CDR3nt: TGTGCCAGCAGTTTTATGGCCACTGAAGCTTTCTTT